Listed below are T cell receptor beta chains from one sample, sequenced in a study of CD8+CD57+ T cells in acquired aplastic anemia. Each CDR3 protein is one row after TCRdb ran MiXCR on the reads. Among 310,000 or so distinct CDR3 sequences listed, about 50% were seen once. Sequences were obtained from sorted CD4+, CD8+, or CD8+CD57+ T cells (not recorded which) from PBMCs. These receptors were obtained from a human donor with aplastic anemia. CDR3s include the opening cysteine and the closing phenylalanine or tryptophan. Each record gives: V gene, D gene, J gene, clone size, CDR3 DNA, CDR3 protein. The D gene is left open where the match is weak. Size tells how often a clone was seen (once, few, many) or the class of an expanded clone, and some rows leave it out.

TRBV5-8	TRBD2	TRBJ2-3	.	TGTGCCAGCAGCCGCGCCGGGACTAGCGGGAGTGGGGATACGCAGTATTTT	CASSRAGTSGSGDTQYF
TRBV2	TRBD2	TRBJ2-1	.	TGTGCCAGCAAACCGGGACTAGCGGGGAACAATGAGCAGTTCTTC	CASKPGLAGNNEQFF
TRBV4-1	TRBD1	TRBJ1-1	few	TGCGCCAGCAGCCCCCGACCCGGGACAGTCACTAAGCCTGAACTGAACACTGAAGCTTTCTTT	CASSPRPGTVTKPELNTEAFF
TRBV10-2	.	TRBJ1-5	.	TGCGCCAGCAGTGAGACAGGGACGAATCAGCCCCAGCATTTT	CASSETGTNQPQHF
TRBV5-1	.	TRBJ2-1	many	TGCGCCAGCAGCTCCTCCCAGGGAACGGGGTACAATGAGCAGTTCTTC	CASSSSQGTGYNEQFF
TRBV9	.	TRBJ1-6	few	TGTGCCAGCAGCGTCAGACAGGAATCACCCCTCCACTTT	CASSVRQESPLHF
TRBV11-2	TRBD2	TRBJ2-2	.	TGTGCCAGCGATCCGGGACTAGTGATGGGCGGGGAGCTGTTTTTT	CASDPGLVMGGELFF
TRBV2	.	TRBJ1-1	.	TGTGCCAGCAGCCCAGGACGGGGTGAAGCTTTCTTT	CASSPGRGEAFF
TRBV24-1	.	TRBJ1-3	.	TGTGCCACCGGGGGGGCCGTTGGAAACACCATATATTTT	CATGGAVGNTIYF
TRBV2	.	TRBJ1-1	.	TGTGCCAGCAGTAGAAAGGGGCGTACTGAAGCTTTCTTT	CASSRKGRTEAFF
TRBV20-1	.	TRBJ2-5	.	TGCAGTGCTAGATCCGGGACAACCCAAGAGACCCAGTACTTC	CSARSGTTQETQYF
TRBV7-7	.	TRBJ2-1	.	TGTGCTAGCAGCTTAGAAACGGGAACGGACGAGCAGTTCTTC	CASSLETGTDEQFF
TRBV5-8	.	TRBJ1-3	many	TGTGCCAGCAGCCTAGGAGGGACAACAAACACCATATATTTT	CASSLGGTTNTIYF
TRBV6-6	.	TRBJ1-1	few	TGTGCCAGCAGTCCGGGGGCCGCACAGGCGAACACTGAAGCTTTCTTT	CASSPGAAQANTEAFF
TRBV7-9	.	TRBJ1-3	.	TGTGCCAGCAGCTTACGGGGCCTTGGAAACACCATATATTTT	CASSLRGLGNTIYF
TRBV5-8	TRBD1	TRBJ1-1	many	TGTGCCAGCAGCTGGGACAGCCAGAACACTGAAGCTTTCTTT	CASSWDSQNTEAFF
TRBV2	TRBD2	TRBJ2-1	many	TGTGCCAGCAGAGACCCGGGACTAGCGGGGGGAGTCTACAATGAGCAGTTCTTC	CASRDPGLAGGVYNEQFF
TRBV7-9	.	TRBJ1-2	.	TGTGCCAGCAGCTTAGGTACAGAAGTTAACTATGGCTACACCTTC	CASSLGTEVNYGYTF
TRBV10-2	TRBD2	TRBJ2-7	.	TGCGCCAGCAGTGAATTCAGCGGGGCCTACGAGCAGTACTTC	CASSEFSGAYEQYF
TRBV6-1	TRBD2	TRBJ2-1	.	TGTGCCAGCACTCTAGCGGATGAGCAGTTCTTC	CASTLADEQFF
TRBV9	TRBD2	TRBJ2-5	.	TGTGCCAGCAGCGCAATGGGGGGGAAGGGAAAGACCCAGTACTTC	CASSAMGGKGKTQYF
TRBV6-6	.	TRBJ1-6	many	TGTGCCAGCAGCTCGGGCCTGATAGGTTCACCCCTCCACTTT	CASSSGLIGSPLHF